This TCR beta chain was documented in a study of early T cells in non-severe SARS-CoV-2 infection. Study-level information: Chains from this unsorted whole-blood bulk RNA could not be paired. The study, taken as a whole, reports: The matching step, a VDJdb search, favored anti-spike CD8 responses and missed private and CD4 specificities.

This clonotype was picked up many times. Its antigen is not identified. Unique molecular identifiers tagged individual cDNA molecules. TCRdb analysed the 5' RACE reads with MiXCR anew, one entry per CDR3 protein. This table holds roughly 29,000 distinct CDR3 sequences, 4.6% found once. The CDR3 is 13 amino acids. Trimming removed 4 bases at V and 1 base at J, with 7 bases between. This sequence joins TRBV12-3 or TRBV12-4 and TRBJ1-1; unclear D gene. The clonotype was recovered from an adult who was a healthcare worker with PCR-confirmed SARS-CoV-2 infection or an uninfected control (not recorded which). Material: whole blood. In nucleotides, the CDR3 is TGTGCCAGCAGTTCGATCGAGAACACTGAAGCTTTCTTT. It specifies CASSSIENTEAFF.